This T cell receptor beta chain was found in a study of T cells in localized non-small cell lung cancer. Assay: immunoSEQ multiplex PCR; the TCRdb copy retains only in-frame clones and omits some. Of over 55,000 clones listed, 85% to 90% are singletons. Germline V CDR1 and CDR2: SQVTM, ANQGSEA. Trimming took 0 bases from V and 3 from J; bases not matched to a gene: 8. This CDR3 spans 16 amino acids. This chain joins TRBV29-1 and TRBJ1-3; 7 bases map to TRBD1. The sequencing here drew on peripheral blood, taken before any cancer treatment. The sequence came from a woman aged 35-75 years with stage I lung adenocarcinoma. The CDR3 sequence is CSVEDPWGQRGNTIYF. The CDR3 DNA is TGCAGCGTTGAAGATCCCTGGGGACAGCGTGGAAACACCATATATTTT. The whole variable domain, filled in from reference TRBV29-1 and TRBJ1-3, reads SAVISQKPSRDICQRGTSLTIQCQVDSQVTMMFWYRQQPGQSLTLIATANQGSEATYESGFVIDKFPISRPNLTFSTLTVSNMSPEDSSIYLCSVEDPWGQRGNTIYFGEGSWLTVV.